Listed below are T cell receptor beta chains from one sample, sequenced in a study of blood T cell repertoires in COVID-19. Clones were read by immunoSEQ multiplex PCR, and TCRdb kept only the in-frame ones, dropping some. The sample shows roughly 15,000 clones, approximately 92% of them seen only once. The sample consisted of peripheral blood. Receptors originate from a human donor with active COVID-19. The donor label of this sample is uncertain. CDR3s include the opening cysteine and the closing phenylalanine or tryptophan. Each record gives: CDR3 protein, CDR3 DNA, V gene, J gene, D gene, clone size, CDR3 length. D genes are given only for firm matches. Not all rows give a size; the values are once, few, many and, for expanded clones, a class.

CDR3: CATSDRQGGLYEQYF
DNA: TGTGCCACCAGTGACCGACAGGGCGGACTCTACGAGCAGTACTTC
V: TRBV24-1
J: TRBJ2-7
D: TRBD1
size: few
length: 15

CDR3: CASSLVLAQNTEAFF
DNA: TGTGCCAGCAGCTTAGTGCTCGCACAGAACACTGAAGCTTTCTTT
V: TRBV7-9
J: TRBJ1-1
D: -
size: -
length: 15

CDR3: CASSRQGQGEQFF
DNA: TGTGCCAGCAGTCGACAGGGGCAGGGTGAGCAGTTCTTC
V: TRBV2
J: TRBJ2-1
D: TRBD1
size: -
length: 13

CDR3: CASSLIGVGIGKTQYF
DNA: TGTGCCAGCAGCTTGATAGGAGTGGGGATCGGGAAGACCCAGTACTTC
V: TRBV5-4
J: TRBJ2-5
D: -
size: -
length: 16

CDR3: CASSHRGTNTGELFF
DNA: TGTGCCAGCAGCCACCGCGGGACGAACACCGGGGAGCTGTTTTTT
V: TRBV3-1/TRBV3-2
J: TRBJ2-2
D: -
size: -
length: 15

CDR3: CASSEFVGQKTELNEKLFF
DNA: TGTGCCAGCAGTGAATTTGTGGGGCAGAAAACCGAGCTTAATGAAAAACTGTTTTTT
V: TRBV2
J: TRBJ1-4
D: -
size: -
length: 19

CDR3: CASSIDRTGRSSGNTIYF
DNA: TGTGCCAGTAGTATAGACCGGACAGGGAGAAGCTCTGGAAACACCATATATTTT
V: TRBV19
J: TRBJ1-3
D: TRBD1
size: -
length: 18

CDR3: CASSSGTSASYEQYF
DNA: TGTGCCAGCAGCTCCGGGACTAGCGCATCCTACGAGCAGTACTTC
V: TRBV5-5
J: TRBJ2-7
D: TRBD2
size: -
length: 15

CDR3: CASSRGLAGAYEQYF
DNA: TGTGCCAGCAGTCGTGGACTAGCGGGAGCCTACGAGCAGTACTTC
V: TRBV2
J: TRBJ2-7
D: TRBD2
size: -
length: 15

CDR3: CATTGAANTGELFF
DNA: TGTGCCACCACAGGGGCCGCGAACACCGGGGAGCTGTTTTTT
V: TRBV25-1
J: TRBJ2-2
D: TRBD1
size: few
length: 14

CDR3: CASSSTSGITGELFF
DNA: TGCGCCAGCAGTTCGACTAGCGGGATTACCGGGGAGCTGTTTTTT
V: TRBV5-1
J: TRBJ2-2
D: TRBD2
size: -
length: 15

CDR3: CASSPRGLAEQRLNTGELFF
DNA: TGTGCCAGCAGCCCTAGAGGTCTAGCGGAACAAAGACTGAACACCGGGGAGCTGTTTTTT
V: TRBV7-8
J: TRBJ2-2
D: TRBD2
size: -
length: 20

CDR3: CASSLRFGSNTEAFF
DNA: TGCGCCAGCAGCCTCAGGTTCGGAAGCAACACTGAAGCTTTCTTT
V: TRBV5-1
J: TRBJ1-1
D: -
size: -
length: 15

CDR3: CASSLAPGLYGYTF
DNA: TGTGCCAGCAGCTTGGCCCCAGGCCTCTATGGCTACACCTTC
V: TRBV5-5
J: TRBJ1-2
D: -
size: -
length: 14

CDR3: CASSLDPTRGTQYF
DNA: TGTGCCAGCAGCTTAGACCCCACCCGGGGGACGCAGTATTTT
V: TRBV7-2
J: TRBJ2-3
D: -
size: -
length: 14

CDR3: CASSPGQGSQETQYF
DNA: TGTGCCAGCTCACCGGGACAGGGCTCCCAAGAGACCCAGTACTTC
V: TRBV18
J: TRBJ2-5
D: TRBD1
size: -
length: 15

CDR3: CASSPVINTGVYGYTF
DNA: TGTGCCAGCAGTCCCGTCATAAATACAGGAGTTTATGGCTACACCTTC
V: TRBV27
J: TRBJ1-2
D: -
size: -
length: 16

CDR3: CAWSAYNEQFF
DNA: TGTGCCTGGAGTGCATACAATGAGCAGTTCTTC
V: TRBV30
J: TRBJ2-1
D: -
size: -
length: 11

CDR3: CASSPRGGNTGELFF
DNA: TGCGCCAGCAGCCCTCGCGGGGGGAACACCGGGGAGCTGTTTTTT
V: TRBV5-1
J: TRBJ2-2
D: TRBD2
size: -
length: 15

CDR3: CASSPLGLALIQYF
DNA: TGTGCCAGCAGCCCACTTGGACTGGCTCTTATTCAGTACTTC
V: TRBV7-7
J: TRBJ2-4
D: -
size: -
length: 14

CDR3: CSASAERGGSYNEQFF
DNA: TGCAGTGCTAGTGCAGAACGGGGGGGCTCCTACAATGAGCAGTTCTTC
V: TRBV20-1
J: TRBJ2-1
D: TRBD2
size: -
length: 16

CDR3: CASSGLAGYNEQFF
DNA: TGTGCCAGCAGCGGTCTAGCGGGGTACAATGAGCAGTTCTTC
V: TRBV9
J: TRBJ2-1
D: TRBD2
size: -
length: 14

CDR3: CASLGSARNSPLHF
DNA: TGTGCCAGCCTCGGCAGCGCTAGAAATTCACCCCTCCACTTT
V: TRBV6-5
J: TRBJ1-6
D: -
size: -
length: 14

CDR3: CSASGVNYGYTF
DNA: TGCAGTGCTAGTGGAGTTAACTATGGCTACACCTTC
V: TRBV20-1
J: TRBJ1-2
D: -
size: -
length: 12

CDR3: CASSFRTGFYNEQFF
DNA: TGTGCCAGCAGCTTTAGGACAGGGTTCTACAATGAGCAGTTCTTC
V: TRBV5-8
J: TRBJ2-1
D: TRBD1
size: -
length: 15

CDR3: CASSLGQQYEQYF
DNA: TGTGCCAGCAGCTTGGGACAACAGTACGAGCAGTACTTC
V: TRBV11-2
J: TRBJ2-7
D: -
size: -
length: 13

CDR3: CSVQGQGMNTEAFF
DNA: TGCAGCGTTCAAGGACAGGGTATGAACACTGAAGCTTTCTTT
V: TRBV29-1
J: TRBJ1-1
D: TRBD1
size: few
length: 14

CDR3: CASSPGTSGTLSYNEQFF
DNA: TGTGCCAGCAGCCCGGGGACTAGCGGGACCCTCTCCTACAATGAGCAGTTCTTC
V: TRBV9
J: TRBJ2-1
D: TRBD2
size: -
length: 18

CDR3: CASSGAFNQPQHF
DNA: TGTGCCAGTAGTGGGGCGTTCAATCAGCCCCAGCATTTT
V: TRBV19
J: TRBJ1-5
D: -
size: -
length: 13

CDR3: CASSLMAGGFQETQYF
DNA: TGTGCCAGCAGCTTAATGGCGGGGGGATTCCAAGAGACCCAGTACTTC
V: TRBV7-9
J: TRBJ2-5
D: TRBD2
size: -
length: 16

CDR3: CASSVAQNTGTLSVNYGYTF
DNA: TGTGCCAGCAGCGTAGCCCAAAACACCGGGACATTGTCCGTTAACTATGGCTACACCTTC
V: TRBV9
J: TRBJ1-2
D: -
size: -
length: 20

CDR3: CASSPPWESPLHF
DNA: TGTGCCAGCTCACCACCGTGGGAGTCACCCCTCCACTTT
V: TRBV18
J: TRBJ1-6
D: -
size: -
length: 13

CDR3: CASSTPGQEQFF
DNA: TGTGCCAGTAGTACCCCGGGACAAGAGCAGTTCTTC
V: TRBV19
J: TRBJ2-1
D: -
size: once
length: 12

CDR3: CASSPGLAGGRRLPGELFF
DNA: TGCGCCAGCAGCCCAGGACTAGCGGGGGGTCGGAGGCTCCCCGGGGAGCTGTTTTTT
V: TRBV4-3
J: TRBJ2-2
D: TRBD2
size: -
length: 19

CDR3: CASSSTRGNNQPQHF
DNA: TGTGCCAGCAGTTCGACGAGAGGGAACAATCAGCCCCAGCATTTT
V: TRBV6-5
J: TRBJ1-5
D: -
size: -
length: 15

CDR3: CAWSVRTSSYEQYF
DNA: TGTGCCTGGAGTGTGAGAACGAGCTCCTACGAGCAGTACTTC
V: TRBV30
J: TRBJ2-7
D: -
size: -
length: 14

CDR3: CASNALDRPPYGYTF
DNA: TGTGCCAGCAATGCCTTGGACAGGCCACCCTATGGCTACACCTTC
V: TRBV25-1
J: TRBJ1-2
D: TRBD1
size: few
length: 15

CDR3: CASSDYRVGTEAFF
DNA: TGTGCCAGCAGTGATTACAGGGTCGGCACTGAAGCTTTCTTT
V: TRBV2
J: TRBJ1-1
D: -
size: -
length: 14

CDR3: CASSVGGIGELFF
DNA: TGTGCCAGCAGCGTGGGGGGAATCGGGGAGCTGTTTTTT
V: TRBV9
J: TRBJ2-2
D: -
size: -
length: 13

CDR3: CASSSRYQTSSANTGELFF
DNA: TGTGCCAGCAGCTCCCGATACCAGACTAGCTCAGCGAACACCGGGGAGCTGTTTTTT
V: TRBV11-2
J: TRBJ2-2
D: TRBD2
size: few
length: 19

CDR3: CASSPDFDRAPGAFF
DNA: TGTGCCAGCAGTCCCGATTTCGACAGGGCTCCGGGAGCTTTCTTT
V: TRBV6-5
J: TRBJ1-1
D: TRBD1
size: -
length: 15

CDR3: CASSPAVFFGNTGELFF
DNA: TGTGCCAGCAGCCCCGCGGTTTTCTTCGGGAACACCGGGGAGCTGTTTTTT
V: TRBV14
J: TRBJ2-2
D: -
size: -
length: 17

CDR3: CASSFQASGSVHEQYF
DNA: TGCGCCAGCAGCTTCCAGGCTAGCGGTTCGGTCCACGAGCAGTACTTC
V: TRBV5-1
J: TRBJ2-7
D: TRBD2
size: -
length: 16

CDR3: CASNRAGARYNEQFF
DNA: TGTGCCAGCAATAGGGCAGGGGCTCGCTACAATGAGCAGTTCTTC
V: TRBV27
J: TRBJ2-1
D: -
size: -
length: 15

CDR3: CASSKTGASGNTIYF
DNA: TGTGCCAGCAGCAAAACAGGGGCGTCTGGAAACACCATATATTTT
V: TRBV28
J: TRBJ1-3
D: TRBD1
size: -
length: 15

CDR3: CASSPGTAASYEQYF
DNA: TGTGCCAGCAGCCCAGGGACAGCAGCCTCCTACGAGCAGTACTTC
V: TRBV5-5
J: TRBJ2-7
D: TRBD1
size: -
length: 15

CDR3: CASGQALTGDGNTIYF
DNA: TGTGCCAGCGGTCAGGCGTTGACAGGGGATGGAAACACCATATATTTT
V: TRBV6-6
J: TRBJ1-3
D: TRBD1
size: -
length: 16

CDR3: CASGTGQYNSPLHF
DNA: TGTGCCAGCGGTACAGGGCAATATAATTCACCCCTCCACTTT
V: TRBV6-5
J: TRBJ1-6
D: -
size: -
length: 14

CDR3: CASRERGGGETQYF
DNA: TGTGCCAGTAGAGAGCGGGGAGGGGGGGAGACCCAGTACTTC
V: TRBV19
J: TRBJ2-5
D: -
size: once
length: 14

CDR3: CASTRGGGMNTQYF
DNA: TGTGCCAGCACCAGGGGCGGGGGGATGAATACGCAGTATTTT
V: TRBV6-5
J: TRBJ2-3
D: TRBD2
size: -
length: 14

CDR3: CSASRQGGTGELFF
DNA: TGCAGTGCTAGTCGGCAGGGCGGCACCGGGGAGCTGTTTTTT
V: TRBV20-1
J: TRBJ2-2
D: -
size: medium-sized
length: 14

CDR3: CASSLDRGGTDTQYF
DNA: TGTGCCAGCAGCTTGGACAGGGGAGGCACAGATACGCAGTATTTT
V: TRBV5-4
J: TRBJ2-3
D: TRBD1
size: once
length: 15

CDR3: CACKGAGNTEAFF
DNA: TGTGCCTGTAAGGGGGCGGGGAACACTGAAGCTTTCTTT
V: TRBV30
J: TRBJ1-1
D: TRBD1
size: -
length: 13

CDR3: CASTPTVPYEQYF
DNA: TGTGCCAGCACCCCGACAGTTCCCTACGAGCAGTACTTC
V: TRBV7-8
J: TRBJ2-7
D: -
size: -
length: 13

CDR3: CASSTERTGNSPLHF
DNA: TGTGCCAGCAGTACAGAGAGGACAGGGAATTCACCCCTCCACTTT
V: TRBV27
J: TRBJ1-6
D: TRBD1
size: -
length: 15

CDR3: CASSQDGPGGTKETQYF
DNA: TGTGCCAGCAGCCAAGATGGTCCGGGAGGGACCAAAGAGACCCAGTACTTC
V: TRBV4-2
J: TRBJ2-5
D: TRBD2
size: -
length: 17

CDR3: CASSPGTVSYNSPLHF
DNA: TGTGCCAGCAGTCCAGGAACCGTCTCCTATAATTCACCCCTCCACTTT
V: TRBV28
J: TRBJ1-6
D: -
size: -
length: 16

CDR3: CASSLTGTNEKLFF
DNA: TGTGCCAGCAGCTTAACAGGGACTAATGAAAAACTGTTTTTT
V: TRBV7-2
J: TRBJ1-4
D: -
size: -
length: 14

CDR3: CASSQTGGNSQPQHF
DNA: TGTGCCAGCAGCCAAACAGGGGGAAACTCTCAGCCCCAGCATTTT
V: TRBV7-8
J: TRBJ1-5
D: TRBD1
size: -
length: 15